This TCR beta chain stems from a study of OX40 agonist ivuxolimab in advanced cancers. Drawing of blood for sampling happened at baseline, at cycle 4 day 1, and at cycle 7 day 1. The ends were cut back, 3 bases at V and 7 bases at J, with 10 bases in the middle. Per the germline V gene, CDR1 is MNHEY and CDR2 is SMNVEV (reference sequence). The CDR3 spans 13 residues. In its sample, this clone was seen a few times. Its antigen is not identified. Sequencing was performed with immunoSEQ multiplex PCR; in TCRdb, only in-frame clones are kept and a portion is missing. The sample holds around 41,000 clones, around 89% seen once. General study findings and limits: On average, CD8+ T cells showed a greater number of expanded clones than CD4+. Clonal expansion among partial responders at 0.1-3.0 mg/kg ranked near the lowest.

The sample here was CD4+ or CD8+ T cells sorted from blood, taken in a trial of the OX40 agonist ivuxolimab. The J gene is TRBJ1-5, the V gene TRBV27; D may be TRBD1 (5 bases). The TCR comes from an adult with an advanced solid tumor such as melanoma, head and neck, liver or kidney cancer. The CDR3 DNA follows: TGTGCCAGCAGTTTTCGGGGGATCCAGCCCCAGCATTTT. It codes for CASSFRGIQPQHF.